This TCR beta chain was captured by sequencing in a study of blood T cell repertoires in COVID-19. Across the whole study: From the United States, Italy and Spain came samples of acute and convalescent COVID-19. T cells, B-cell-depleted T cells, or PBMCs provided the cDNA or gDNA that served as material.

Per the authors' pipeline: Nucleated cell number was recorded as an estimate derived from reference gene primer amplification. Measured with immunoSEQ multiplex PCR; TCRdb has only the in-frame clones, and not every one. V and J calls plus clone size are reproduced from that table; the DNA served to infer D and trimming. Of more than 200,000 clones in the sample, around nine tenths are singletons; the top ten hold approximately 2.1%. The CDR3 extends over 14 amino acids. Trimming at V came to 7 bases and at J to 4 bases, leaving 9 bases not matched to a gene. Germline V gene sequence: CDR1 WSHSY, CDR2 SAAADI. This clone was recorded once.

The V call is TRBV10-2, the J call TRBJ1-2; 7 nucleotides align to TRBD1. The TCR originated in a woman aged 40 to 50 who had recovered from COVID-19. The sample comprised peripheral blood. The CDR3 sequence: CASIRDRASYGYTF. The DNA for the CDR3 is TGCGCCAGCATTCGAGACAGGGCCTCCTATGGCTACACCTTC.